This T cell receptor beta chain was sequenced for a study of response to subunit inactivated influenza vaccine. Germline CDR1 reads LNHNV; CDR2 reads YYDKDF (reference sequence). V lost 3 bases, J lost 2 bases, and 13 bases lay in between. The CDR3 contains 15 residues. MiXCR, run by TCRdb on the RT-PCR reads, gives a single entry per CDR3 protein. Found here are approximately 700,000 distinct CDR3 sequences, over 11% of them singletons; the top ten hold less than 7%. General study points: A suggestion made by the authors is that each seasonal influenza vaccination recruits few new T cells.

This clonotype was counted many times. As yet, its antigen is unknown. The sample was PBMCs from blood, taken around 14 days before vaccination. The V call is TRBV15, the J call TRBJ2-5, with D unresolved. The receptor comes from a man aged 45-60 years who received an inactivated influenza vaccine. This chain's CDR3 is CATSRTVTPQETQYF. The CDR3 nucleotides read TGTGCCACCAGCAGGACGGTTACTCCTCAAGAGACCCAGTACTTC.